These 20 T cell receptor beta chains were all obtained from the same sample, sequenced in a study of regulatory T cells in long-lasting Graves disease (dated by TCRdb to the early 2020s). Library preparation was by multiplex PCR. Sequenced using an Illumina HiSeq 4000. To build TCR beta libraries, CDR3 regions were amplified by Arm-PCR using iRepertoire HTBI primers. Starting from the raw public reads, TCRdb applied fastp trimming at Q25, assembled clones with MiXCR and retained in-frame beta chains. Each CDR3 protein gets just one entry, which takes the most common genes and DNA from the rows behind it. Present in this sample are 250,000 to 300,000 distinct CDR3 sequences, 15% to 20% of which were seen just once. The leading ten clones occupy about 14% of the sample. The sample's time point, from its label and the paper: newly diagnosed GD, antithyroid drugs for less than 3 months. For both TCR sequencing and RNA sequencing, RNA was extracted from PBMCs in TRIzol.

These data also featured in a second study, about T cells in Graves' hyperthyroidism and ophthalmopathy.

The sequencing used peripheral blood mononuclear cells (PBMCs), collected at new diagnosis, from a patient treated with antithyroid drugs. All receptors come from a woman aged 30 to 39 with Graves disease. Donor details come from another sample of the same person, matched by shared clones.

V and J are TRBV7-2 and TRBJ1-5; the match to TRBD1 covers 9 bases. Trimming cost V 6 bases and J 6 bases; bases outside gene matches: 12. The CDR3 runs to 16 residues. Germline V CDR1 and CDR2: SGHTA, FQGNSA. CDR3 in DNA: TGTGCCAGCAGGGATCAAGGACAGGGGTCGGGTCAGCCCCAGCATTTT. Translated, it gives CASRDQGQGSGQPQHF.

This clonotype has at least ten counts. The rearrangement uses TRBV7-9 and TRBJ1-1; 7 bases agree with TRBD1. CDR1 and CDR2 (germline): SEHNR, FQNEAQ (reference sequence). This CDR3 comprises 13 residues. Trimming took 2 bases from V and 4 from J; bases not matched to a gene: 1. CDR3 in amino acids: CASSLNRGTEAFF. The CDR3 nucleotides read TGTGCCAGCAGCTTAAACAGGGGCACTGAAGCTTTCTTT.

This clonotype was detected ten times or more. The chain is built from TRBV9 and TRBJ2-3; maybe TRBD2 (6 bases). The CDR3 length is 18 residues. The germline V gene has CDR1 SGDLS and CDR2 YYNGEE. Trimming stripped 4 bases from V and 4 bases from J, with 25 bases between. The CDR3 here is CASSPPWDASGYADTQYF. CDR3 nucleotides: TGTGCCAGCAGCCCACCTTGGGATGCGAGCGGGTATGCAGATACGCAGTATTTT.

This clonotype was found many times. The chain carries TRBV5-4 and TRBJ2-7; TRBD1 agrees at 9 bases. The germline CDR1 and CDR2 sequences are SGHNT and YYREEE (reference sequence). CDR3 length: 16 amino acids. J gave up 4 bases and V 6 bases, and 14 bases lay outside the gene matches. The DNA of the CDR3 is TGTGCCAGCACCACCGCCGTGGGACAGGGAACATACGAGCAGTACTTC. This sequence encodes CASTTAVGQGTYEQYF.

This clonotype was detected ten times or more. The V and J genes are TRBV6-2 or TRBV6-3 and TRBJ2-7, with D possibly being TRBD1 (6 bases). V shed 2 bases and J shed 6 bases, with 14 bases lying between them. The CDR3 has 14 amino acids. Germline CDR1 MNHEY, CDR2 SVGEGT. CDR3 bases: TGTGCCAGCAGTTACAAAGGACAGTACTCCGAGCAGTACTTC. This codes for CASSYKGQYSEQYF.

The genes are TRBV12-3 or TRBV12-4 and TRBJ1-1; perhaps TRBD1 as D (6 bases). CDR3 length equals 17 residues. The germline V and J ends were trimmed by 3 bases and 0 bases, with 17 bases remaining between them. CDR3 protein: CASSFPDGTLVNTEAFF. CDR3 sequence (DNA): TGTGCCAGCAGTTTTCCCGACGGGACACTGGTGAACACTGAAGCTTTCTTT.

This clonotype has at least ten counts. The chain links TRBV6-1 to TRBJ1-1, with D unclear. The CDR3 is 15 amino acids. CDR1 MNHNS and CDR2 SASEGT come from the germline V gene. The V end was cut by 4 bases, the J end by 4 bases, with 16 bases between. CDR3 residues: CASSAPWVGGTEAFF. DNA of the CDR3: TGTGCCAGCAGTGCCCCCTGGGTTGGCGGCACTGAAGCTTTCTTT.

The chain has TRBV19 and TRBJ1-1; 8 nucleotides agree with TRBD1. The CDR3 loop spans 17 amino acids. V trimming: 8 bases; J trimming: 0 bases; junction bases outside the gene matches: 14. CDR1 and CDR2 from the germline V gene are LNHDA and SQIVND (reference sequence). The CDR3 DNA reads TGTGCCAGTCAGGACAGGGTCGGAGCCCGAATGAACACTGAAGCTTTCTTT. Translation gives CASQDRVGARMNTEAFF.

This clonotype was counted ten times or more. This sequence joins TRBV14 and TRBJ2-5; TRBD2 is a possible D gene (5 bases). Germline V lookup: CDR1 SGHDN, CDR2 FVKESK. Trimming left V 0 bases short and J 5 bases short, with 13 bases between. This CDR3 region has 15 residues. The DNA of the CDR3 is TGTGCCAGCAGCCAAGAAATTCGGGGAGCGGAGACCCAGTACTTC. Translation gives CASSQEIRGAETQYF.

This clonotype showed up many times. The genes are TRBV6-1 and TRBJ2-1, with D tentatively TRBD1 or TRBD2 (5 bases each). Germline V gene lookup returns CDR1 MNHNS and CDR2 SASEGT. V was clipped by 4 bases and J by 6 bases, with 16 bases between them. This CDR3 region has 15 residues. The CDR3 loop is CASSALPRGGNEQFF. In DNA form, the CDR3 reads TGTGCCAGCAGTGCATTACCGAGGGGTGGCAATGAGCAGTTCTTC.

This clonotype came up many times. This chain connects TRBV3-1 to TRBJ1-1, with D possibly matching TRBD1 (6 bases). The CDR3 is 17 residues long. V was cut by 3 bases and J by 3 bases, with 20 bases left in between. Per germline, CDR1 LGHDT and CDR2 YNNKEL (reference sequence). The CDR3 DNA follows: TGTGCCAGCAGCCAGCGACCCGGGACATGGAGAGACACTGAAGCTTTCTTT. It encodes CASSQRPGTWRDTEAFF.

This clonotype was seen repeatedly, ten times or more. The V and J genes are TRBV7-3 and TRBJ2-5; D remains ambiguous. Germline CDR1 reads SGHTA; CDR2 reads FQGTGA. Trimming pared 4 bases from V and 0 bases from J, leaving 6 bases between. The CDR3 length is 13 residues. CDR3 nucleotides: TGTGCCAGCAGCTATACGTACCAAGAGACCCAGTACTTC. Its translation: CASSYTYQETQYF. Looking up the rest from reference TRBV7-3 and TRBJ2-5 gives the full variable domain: GAGVSQTPSNKVTEKGKYVELRCDPISGHTALYWYRQSLGQGPEFLIYFQGTGAADDSGLPNDRFFAVRPEGSVSTLKIQRTERGDSAVYLCASSYTYQETQYFGPGTRLLVL.

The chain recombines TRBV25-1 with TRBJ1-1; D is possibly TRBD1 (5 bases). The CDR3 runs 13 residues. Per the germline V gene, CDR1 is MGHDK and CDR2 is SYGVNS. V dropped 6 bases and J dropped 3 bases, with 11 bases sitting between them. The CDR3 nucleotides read TGTGCCAGCAGGGGGCGAGGGGACACTGAAGCTTTCTTT. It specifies CASRGRGDTEAFF.

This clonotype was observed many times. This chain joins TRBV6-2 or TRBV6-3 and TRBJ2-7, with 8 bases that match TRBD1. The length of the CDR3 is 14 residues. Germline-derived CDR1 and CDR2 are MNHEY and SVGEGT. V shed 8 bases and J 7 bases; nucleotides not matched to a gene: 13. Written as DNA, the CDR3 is TGTGCCAGCCCCCAGGGGGCCCCTCGGGGAGAGCAGTACTTC. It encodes CASPQGAPRGEQYF.

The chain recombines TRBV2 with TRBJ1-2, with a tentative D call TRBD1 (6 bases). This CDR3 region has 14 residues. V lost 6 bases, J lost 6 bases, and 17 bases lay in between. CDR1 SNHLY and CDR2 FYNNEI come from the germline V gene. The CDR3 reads CASSRIGQTNGYTF. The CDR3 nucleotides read TGTGCCAGCAGCCGAATTGGACAGACGAATGGCTACACCTTC.

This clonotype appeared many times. DNA for the CDR3: TGTGCCAGCAGCTTCGGGGGCGCAACTGGCTACACCTTC. This sequence encodes CASSFGGATGYTF. The chain couples TRBV7-2 to TRBJ1-2, with D perhaps TRBD1 (6 bases). V gave up 3 bases and J gave up 7 bases, with 12 bases separating them. Germline V gives CDR1 SGHTA, CDR2 FQGNSA. The CDR3 length is 13 residues.

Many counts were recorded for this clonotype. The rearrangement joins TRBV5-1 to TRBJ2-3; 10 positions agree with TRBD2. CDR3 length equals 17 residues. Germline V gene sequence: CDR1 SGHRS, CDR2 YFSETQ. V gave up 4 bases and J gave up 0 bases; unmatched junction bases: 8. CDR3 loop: CASSLSLLAGSTDTQYF. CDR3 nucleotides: TGCGCCAGCAGCCTCTCCCTACTAGCGGGGAGCACAGATACGCAGTATTTT.

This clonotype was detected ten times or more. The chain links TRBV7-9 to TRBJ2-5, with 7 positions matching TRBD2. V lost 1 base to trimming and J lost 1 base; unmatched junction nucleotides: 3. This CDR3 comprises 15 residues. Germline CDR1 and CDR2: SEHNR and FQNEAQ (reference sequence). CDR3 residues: CASSLVGEGQETQYF. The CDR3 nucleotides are TGTGCCAGCAGCTTAGTGGGGGAGGGCCAAGAGACCCAGTACTTC.

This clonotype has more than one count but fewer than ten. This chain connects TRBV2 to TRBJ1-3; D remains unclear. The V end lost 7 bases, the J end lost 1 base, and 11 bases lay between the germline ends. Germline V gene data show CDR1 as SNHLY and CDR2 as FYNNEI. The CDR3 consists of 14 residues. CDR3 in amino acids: CASNERGSGNTIYF. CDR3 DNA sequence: TGTGCCAGCAATGAGAGAGGGTCTGGAAACACCATATATTTT.

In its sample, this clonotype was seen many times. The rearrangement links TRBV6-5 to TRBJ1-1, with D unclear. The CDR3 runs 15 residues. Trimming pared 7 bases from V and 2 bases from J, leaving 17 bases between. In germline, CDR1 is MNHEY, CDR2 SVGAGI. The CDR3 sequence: CASIYSAASNTEAFF. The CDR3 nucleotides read TGTGCCAGCATCTACTCAGCAGCCTCCAACACTGAAGCTTTCTTT.